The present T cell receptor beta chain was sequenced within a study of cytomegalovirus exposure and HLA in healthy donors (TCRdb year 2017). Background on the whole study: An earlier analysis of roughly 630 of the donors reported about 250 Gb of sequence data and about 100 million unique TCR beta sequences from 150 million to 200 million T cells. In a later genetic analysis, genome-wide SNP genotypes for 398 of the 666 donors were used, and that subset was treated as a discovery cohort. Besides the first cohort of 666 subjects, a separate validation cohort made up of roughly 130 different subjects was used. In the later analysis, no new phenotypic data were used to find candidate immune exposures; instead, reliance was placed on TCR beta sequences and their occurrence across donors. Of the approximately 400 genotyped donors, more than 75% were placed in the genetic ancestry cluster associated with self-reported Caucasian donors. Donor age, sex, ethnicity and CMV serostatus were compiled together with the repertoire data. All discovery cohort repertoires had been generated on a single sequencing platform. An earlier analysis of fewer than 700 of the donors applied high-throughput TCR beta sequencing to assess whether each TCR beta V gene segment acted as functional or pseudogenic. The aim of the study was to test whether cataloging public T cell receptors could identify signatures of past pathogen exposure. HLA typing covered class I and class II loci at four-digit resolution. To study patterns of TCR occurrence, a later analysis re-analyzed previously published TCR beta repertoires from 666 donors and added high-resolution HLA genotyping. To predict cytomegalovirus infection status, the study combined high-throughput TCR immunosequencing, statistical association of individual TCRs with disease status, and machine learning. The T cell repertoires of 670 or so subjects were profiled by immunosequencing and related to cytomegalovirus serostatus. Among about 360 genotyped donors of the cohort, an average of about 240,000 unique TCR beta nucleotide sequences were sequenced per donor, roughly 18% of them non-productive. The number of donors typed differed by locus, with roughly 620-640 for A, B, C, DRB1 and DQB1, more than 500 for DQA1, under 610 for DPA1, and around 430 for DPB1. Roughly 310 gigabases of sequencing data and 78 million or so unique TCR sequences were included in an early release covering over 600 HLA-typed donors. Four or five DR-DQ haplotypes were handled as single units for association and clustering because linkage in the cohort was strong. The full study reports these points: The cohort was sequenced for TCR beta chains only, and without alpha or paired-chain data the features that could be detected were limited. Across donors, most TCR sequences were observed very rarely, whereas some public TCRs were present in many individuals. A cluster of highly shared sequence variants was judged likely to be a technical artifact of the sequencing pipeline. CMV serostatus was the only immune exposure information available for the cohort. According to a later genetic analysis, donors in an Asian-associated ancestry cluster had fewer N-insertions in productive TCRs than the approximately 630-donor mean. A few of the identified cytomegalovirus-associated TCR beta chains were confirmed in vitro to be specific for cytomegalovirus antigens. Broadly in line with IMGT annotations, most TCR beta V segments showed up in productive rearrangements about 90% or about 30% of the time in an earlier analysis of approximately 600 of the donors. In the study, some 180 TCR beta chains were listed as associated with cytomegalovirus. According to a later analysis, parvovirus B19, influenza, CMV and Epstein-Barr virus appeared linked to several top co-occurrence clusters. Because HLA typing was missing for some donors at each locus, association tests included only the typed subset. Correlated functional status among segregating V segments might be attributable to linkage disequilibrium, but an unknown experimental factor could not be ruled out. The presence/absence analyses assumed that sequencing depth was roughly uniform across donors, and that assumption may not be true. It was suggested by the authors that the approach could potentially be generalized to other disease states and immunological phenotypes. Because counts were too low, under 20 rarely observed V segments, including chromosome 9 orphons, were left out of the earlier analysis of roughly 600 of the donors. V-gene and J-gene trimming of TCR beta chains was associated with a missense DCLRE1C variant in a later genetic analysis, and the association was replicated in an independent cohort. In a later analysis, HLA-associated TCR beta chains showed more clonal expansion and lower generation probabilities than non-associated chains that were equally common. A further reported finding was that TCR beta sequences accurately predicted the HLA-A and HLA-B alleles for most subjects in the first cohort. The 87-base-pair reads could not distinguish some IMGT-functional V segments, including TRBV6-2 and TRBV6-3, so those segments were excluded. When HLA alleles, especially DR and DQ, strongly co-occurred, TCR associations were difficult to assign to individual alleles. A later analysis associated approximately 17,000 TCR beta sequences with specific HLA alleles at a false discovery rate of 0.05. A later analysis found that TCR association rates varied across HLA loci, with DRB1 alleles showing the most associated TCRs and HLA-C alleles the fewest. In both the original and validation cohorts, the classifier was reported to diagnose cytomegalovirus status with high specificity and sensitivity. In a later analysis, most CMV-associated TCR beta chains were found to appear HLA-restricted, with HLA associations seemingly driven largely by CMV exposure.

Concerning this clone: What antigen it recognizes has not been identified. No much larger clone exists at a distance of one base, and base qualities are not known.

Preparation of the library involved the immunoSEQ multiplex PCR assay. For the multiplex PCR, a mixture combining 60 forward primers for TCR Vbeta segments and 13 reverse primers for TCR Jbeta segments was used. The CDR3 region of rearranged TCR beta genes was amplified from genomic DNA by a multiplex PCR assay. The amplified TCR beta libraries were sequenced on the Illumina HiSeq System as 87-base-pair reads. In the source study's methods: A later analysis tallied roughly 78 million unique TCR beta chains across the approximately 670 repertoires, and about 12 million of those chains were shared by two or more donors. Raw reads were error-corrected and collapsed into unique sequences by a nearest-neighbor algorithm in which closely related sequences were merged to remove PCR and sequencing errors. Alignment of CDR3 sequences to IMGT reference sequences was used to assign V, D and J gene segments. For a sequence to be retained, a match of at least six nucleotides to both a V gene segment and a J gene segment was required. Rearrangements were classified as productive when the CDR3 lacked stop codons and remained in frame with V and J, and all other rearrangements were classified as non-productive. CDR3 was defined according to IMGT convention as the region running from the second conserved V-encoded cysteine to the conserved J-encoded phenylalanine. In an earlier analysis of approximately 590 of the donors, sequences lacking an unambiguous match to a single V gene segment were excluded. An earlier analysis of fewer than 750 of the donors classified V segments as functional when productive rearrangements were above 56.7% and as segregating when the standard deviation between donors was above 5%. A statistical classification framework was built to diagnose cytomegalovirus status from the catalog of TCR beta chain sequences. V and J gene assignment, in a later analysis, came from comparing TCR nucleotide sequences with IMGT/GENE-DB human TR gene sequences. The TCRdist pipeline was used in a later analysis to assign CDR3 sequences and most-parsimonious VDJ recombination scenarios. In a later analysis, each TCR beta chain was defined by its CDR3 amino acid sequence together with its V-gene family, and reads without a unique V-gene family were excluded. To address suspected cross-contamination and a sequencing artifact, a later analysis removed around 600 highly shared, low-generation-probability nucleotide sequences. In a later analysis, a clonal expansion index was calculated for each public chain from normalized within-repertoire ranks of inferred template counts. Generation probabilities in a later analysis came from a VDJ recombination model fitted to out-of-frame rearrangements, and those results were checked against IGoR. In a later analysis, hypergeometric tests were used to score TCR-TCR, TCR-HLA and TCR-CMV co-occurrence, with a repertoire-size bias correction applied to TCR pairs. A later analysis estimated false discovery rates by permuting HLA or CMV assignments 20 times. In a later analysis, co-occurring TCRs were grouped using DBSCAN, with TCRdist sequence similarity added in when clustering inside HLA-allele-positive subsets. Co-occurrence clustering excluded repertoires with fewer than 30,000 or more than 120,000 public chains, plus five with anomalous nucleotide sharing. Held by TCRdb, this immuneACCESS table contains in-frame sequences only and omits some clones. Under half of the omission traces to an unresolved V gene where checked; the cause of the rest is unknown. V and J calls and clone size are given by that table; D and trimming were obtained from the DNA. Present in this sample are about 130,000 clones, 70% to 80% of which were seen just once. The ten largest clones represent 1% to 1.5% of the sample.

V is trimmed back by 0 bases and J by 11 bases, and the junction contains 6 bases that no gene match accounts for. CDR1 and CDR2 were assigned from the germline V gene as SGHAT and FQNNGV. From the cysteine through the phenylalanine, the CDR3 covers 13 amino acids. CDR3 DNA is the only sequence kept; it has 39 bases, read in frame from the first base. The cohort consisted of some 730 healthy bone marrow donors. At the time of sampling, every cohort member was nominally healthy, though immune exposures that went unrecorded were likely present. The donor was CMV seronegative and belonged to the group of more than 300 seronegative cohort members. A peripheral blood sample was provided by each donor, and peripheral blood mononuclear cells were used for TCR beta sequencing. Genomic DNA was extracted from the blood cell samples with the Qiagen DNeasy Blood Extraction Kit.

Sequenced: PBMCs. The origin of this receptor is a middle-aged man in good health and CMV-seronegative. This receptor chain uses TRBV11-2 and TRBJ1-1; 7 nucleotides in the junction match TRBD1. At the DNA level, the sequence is TGTGCCAGCAGCTTAGATCAAGGGGGCGGTGCTTTCTTT. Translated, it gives CASSLDQGGGAFF.